This TCR beta chain was identified during a study of shared clonotypes between healthy human individuals. As for this clone: Its antigen is not identified.

Points from the study as a whole: The study found about 5% of naive CD4 clonotypes shared across a few donors. Rarefaction exposed incomplete sorted-subset sequencing despite large depth.

Trimming took 3 bases from V and 5 from J; bases not matched to a gene: 5. The CDR3 spans 14 residues. Germline V lookup: CDR1 GTSNPN, CDR2 SVGIG (reference sequence). Sorted-subset replicate PCR reactions were performed with about 200 ng DNA, corresponding to 25,000 to 35,000 T cell genomes. As handled by the study authors: Filtering differed because ImmunoSEQ produced junction-only sequences that carried no quality scores. The assay was immunoSEQ multiplex PCR, and TCRdb's table has in-frame clones only and misses some. That table gives V, J and clone size, and the DNA gave D and trimming. This table has over a million clones, around 97% appearing once.

The sequence came from a man younger than 40 in good health. This sequence joins TRBV30 and TRBJ2-5; 11 bases match TRBD2. The sequencing sample was made of naive CD4+ T cells sorted from blood. Subset in this sample: CD45RA+ positively selected. This CDR3 is CAWSLASGRETQYF. CDR3 sequence (DNA): TGTGCCTGGAGCTTGGCTAGCGGGAGGGAGACCCAGTACTTC.